A selection of T cell receptor beta chains follows, all from one sample in a study of blood T cell repertoires in COVID-19. Only in-frame clones appear in the TCRdb table, and some are missing; sequencing was by immunoSEQ multiplex PCR. Here the sample spans over 90,000 clones, over 85% being singletons. Material: peripheral blood. Source of these receptors: a woman aged 80 or older in a cohort sampled during active COVID-19. CDR3s include the opening cysteine and the closing phenylalanine or tryptophan. The order of the fields is J gene, D gene, clone size, V gene, CDR3 protein, CDR3 DNA. A D gene is named only where the DNA matches it firmly. A clone size is listed for some rows: how often the clone was seen (once, few, many), or a class if it is expanded.

TRBJ2-2	TRBD2	once	TRBV5-1	CASSPSGRNTGELFF	TGCGCCAGCAGCCCTAGCGGGAGAAACACCGGGGAGCTGTTTTTT
TRBJ2-5	NA	NA	TRBV19	CASSGAIQETQYF	TGTGCCAGTAGCGGAGCTATACAAGAGACCCAGTACTTC
TRBJ2-2	TRBD2	NA	TRBV19	CASSMAGGDTGELFF	TGTGCCAGTAGTATGGCGGGAGGGGACACCGGGGAGCTGTTTTTT
TRBJ2-1	TRBD2	NA	TRBV29-1	CSVETSGRGISYNEQFF	TGCAGCGTTGAAACTAGCGGGAGGGGTATCTCCTACAATGAGCAGTTCTTC
TRBJ1-2	NA	once	TRBV19	CASSILGRGYGYTF	TGTGCCAGTAGTATTCTGGGAAGGGGATATGGCTACACCTTC
TRBJ2-5	NA	NA	TRBV24-1	CATSDLGDIQYF	TGTGCCACCAGTGATTTGGGGGACATCCAGTACTTC
TRBJ1-2	NA	NA	TRBV5-5	CASSSAQGGYGYTF	TGTGCCAGCAGCTCCGCCCAGGGAGGTTATGGCTACACCTTC
TRBJ1-1	NA	NA	TRBV15	CATSRDLRVRDTEAFF	TGTGCCACCAGCAGAGATCTCAGGGTAAGGGATACTGAAGCTTTCTTT
TRBJ2-3	NA	NA	TRBV29-1	CSSQRGKGADTQYF	TGCAGCTCCCAGAGGGGGAAAGGGGCAGATACGCAGTATTTT
TRBJ2-7	TRBD1	NA	TRBV10-1	CASSLPGQGEGQYF	TGCGCCAGCAGTTTACCGGGACAGGGTGAAGGGCAGTACTTC
TRBJ1-5	TRBD1	few	TRBV19	CASRDREAQPQHF	TGTGCCAGCAGGGACAGGGAAGCTCAGCCCCAGCATTTT
TRBJ2-5	TRBD1	NA	TRBV7-9	CASSSSGQGAGETQYF	TGTGCCAGCAGCTCCTCGGGACAGGGGGCGGGAGAGACCCAGTACTTC
TRBJ2-7	TRBD1	NA	TRBV7-2	CASSSQGQAYEQYF	TGTGCCAGCAGCTCCCAGGGACAGGCCTACGAGCAGTACTTC
TRBJ2-3	NA	NA	TRBV30	CARGAGDNVGTQYF	TGTGCCCGGGGGGCAGGGGATAACGTGGGGACGCAGTATTTT
TRBJ2-5	NA	NA	TRBV30	CAWSPSWGGSETQYF	TGTGCCTGGAGTCCCTCTTGGGGAGGATCGGAGACCCAGTACTTC
TRBJ1-1	NA	NA	TRBV6-5	CASETPTGTEAFF	TGTGCCAGTGAGACACCCACTGGCACTGAAGCTTTCTTT
TRBJ2-7	TRBD1	few	TRBV2	CASGAGQGSYEQYF	TGTGCCAGCGGGGCGGGACAGGGGTCCTACGAGCAGTACTTC
TRBJ2-3	TRBD2	NA	TRBV18	CASSLLGAGGSTDTQYF	TGTGCCAGCTCACTGCTGGGAGCGGGAGGGAGCACAGATACGCAGTATTTT
TRBJ2-1	TRBD2	NA	TRBV7-3	CASSSTSGGPGGYNEQFF	TGTGCCAGCAGCTCGACTAGCGGGGGGCCGGGGGGGTACAATGAGCAGTTCTTC
TRBJ1-1	NA	NA	TRBV28	CASSLAGGANTEAFF	TGTGCCAGCAGTTTAGCGGGGGGGGCGAACACTGAAGCTTTCTTT
TRBJ2-3	TRBD2	NA	TRBV5-4	CASSLGTSGTDTQYF	TGTGCCAGCAGCTTGGGGACTAGCGGCACAGATACGCAGTATTTT
TRBJ2-2	NA	NA	TRBV5-4	CASSLGGENTGELFF	TGTGCCAGCAGCTTGGGGGGGGAGAACACCGGGGAGCTGTTTTTT
TRBJ2-1	TRBD2	NA	TRBV5-4	CASSSGGVDEQFF	TGTGCCAGCAGCAGCGGGGGAGTGGATGAGCAGTTCTTC
TRBJ2-2	TRBD1	NA	TRBV6-2/TRBV6-3	CASIPFIGTGITGELFF	TGTGCCAGCATCCCTTTTATTGGGACAGGGATAACCGGGGAGCTGTTTTTT
TRBJ2-7	NA	NA	TRBV7-9	CASSSQGASSYEQYF	TGTGCCAGCAGCTCCCAGGGCGCCAGCTCCTACGAGCAGTACTTC
TRBJ2-1	TRBD2	NA	TRBV10-3	CAISGQRESNEQFF	TGTGCCATCAGTGGACAGCGGGAAAGCAATGAGCAGTTCTTC
TRBJ2-7	TRBD1	NA	TRBV9	CASSVGGTGGSYEQYF	TGTGCCAGCAGCGTAGGGGGGACAGGGGGCTCCTACGAGCAGTACTTC
TRBJ2-1	TRBD2	NA	TRBV28	CASSFPAGGPVFF	TGTGCCAGCAGTTTTCCAGCGGGAGGGCCCGTGTTCTTC
TRBJ2-1	TRBD2	medium-sized	TRBV7-3	CASSLGLWASGAMGYNEQFF	TGTGCCAGCAGCTTAGGGCTCTGGGCTAGCGGGGCGATGGGCTACAATGAGCAGTTCTTC
TRBJ1-2	TRBD1	many	TRBV4-2	CASSQVVMRGIRAGGNYGYTF	TGTGCCAGCAGCCAAGTGGTAATGAGGGGGATTCGGGCAGGGGGTAACTATGGCTACACCTTC
TRBJ1-6	TRBD1	NA	TRBV28	CASTKGQGNSPLHF	TGTGCCAGCACCAAAGGACAGGGAAATTCACCCCTCCACTTT
TRBJ1-2	NA	NA	TRBV18	CASSLLSGGADNYGYTF	TGTGCCAGCTCACTACTTTCGGGTGGGGCCGATAACTATGGCTACACCTTC
TRBJ1-1	TRBD1	NA	TRBV7-8	CASSLILTGGELNTEAFF	TGTGCCAGCAGCCTCATCCTCACAGGGGGGGAATTGAACACTGAAGCTTTCTTT
TRBJ2-3	NA	NA	TRBV19	CASSTAGTASTDTQYF	TGTGCCAGTAGTACCGCCGGGACTGCTAGCACAGATACGCAGTATTTT
TRBJ1-1	NA	NA	TRBV7-3	CASSSQGSGEAFF	TGTGCCAGCAGCTCCCAGGGGAGCGGTGAAGCTTTCTTT
TRBJ2-1	NA	NA	TRBV5-1	CASSLDTAGSYNEQFF	TGCGCCAGCAGCTTGGATACAGCGGGTTCCTACAATGAGCAGTTCTTC
TRBJ1-2	NA	NA	TRBV6-4	CASSDHGYGYTF	TGTGCCAGCAGTGATCACGGCTATGGCTACACCTTC
TRBJ2-2	NA	NA	TRBV19	CASSSRGGPGELFF	TGTGCCAGTAGTTCGAGGGGAGGCCCCGGGGAGCTGTTTTTT
TRBJ2-3	TRBD1	once	TRBV15	CATSRDVTGPHTDTQYF	TGTGCCACCAGCAGAGATGTGACAGGGCCACACACAGATACGCAGTATTTT
TRBJ2-3	NA	NA	TRBV4-2	CASSQDQAFGRVTDTQYF	TGTGCCAGCAGCCAAGATCAGGCCTTCGGTCGTGTCACAGATACGCAGTATTTT
TRBJ1-1	NA	NA	TRBV28	CASSVLRGNTEAFF	TGTGCCAGCAGCGTACTCCGGGGGAACACTGAAGCTTTCTTT
TRBJ2-7	TRBD2	NA	TRBV7-9	CAIPTKAGAYEQYF	TGTGCCATCCCGACTAAAGCGGGGGCCTACGAGCAGTACTTC
TRBJ1-2	NA	NA	TRBV19	CASSADRPPYGYTF	TGTGCCAGTAGTGCCGACAGACCTCCCTATGGCTACACCTTC
TRBJ2-5	NA	NA	TRBV2	CASSRETQYF	TGTGCCAGCAGTCGGGAGACCCAGTACTTC
TRBJ1-6	NA	few	TRBV10-1	CASSRQNNSPLHF	TGCGCCAGCTCGCGGCAGAATAATTCACCCCTCCACTTT
TRBJ2-7	NA	NA	TRBV5-1	CASSGVGGQYEQYF	TGCGCCAGCAGCGGCGTTGGAGGGCAGTACGAGCAGTACTTC
TRBJ2-1	TRBD1	NA	TRBV5-1	CASSPGGTGVYNEQFF	TGCGCCAGCAGCCCGGGGGGGACAGGGGTGTACAATGAGCAGTTCTTC
TRBJ1-4	NA	few	TRBV28	CASSFPGGGNEKLFF	TGTGCCAGCAGTTTTCCGGGCGGGGGAAATGAAAAACTGTTTTTT